The sequence of this T cell receptor beta chain was determined in a study of blood T cell repertoires in COVID-19. The CDR3 contains 15 residues. The germline CDR1 and CDR2 sequences are KGHSH and LQKENI. V lost 0 bases and J 7 bases, leaving 12 bases between the germline ends. Using immunoSEQ multiplex PCR, the repertoire was profiled, and TCRdb retains in-frame clones only, with some absent. This table has 150,000 to 200,000 clones, 93% appearing once. Seattle cases were enrolled at active infection and followed longitudinally. The source material was peripheral blood. This TCR derives from a woman aged 55 to 70 with COVID-19, enrolled during active disease. The chain uses TRBV18 and TRBJ1-4; no reliable D call. CDR3 sequence: CASSPPAEGGEKLFF. Written as DNA, the CDR3 is TGTGCCAGCTCACCACCGGCGGAAGGAGGTGAAAAACTGTTTTTT.